The TCR beta chain under discussion was sequenced for a study of spatial heterogeneity in lung cancer. TCRdb ran MiXCR on the 5' RACE reads and lists one entry per CDR3 protein. The sample records some 55,000 distinct CDR3 sequences, under 7.5% being singletons. From germline, CDR1 is ENHRY and CDR2 SYGVKD. With 2 bases removed from V and 5 bases from J, the gap between germline ends came to 21 bases. This CDR3 comprises 17 residues. Time point given: sample taken at primary tumor resection. In each case, whole RNA from tumor, nontumor lung or frozen PBMC was sequenced unsorted. A word on this clonotype: A single base separates this from a much larger clone, so it may be a read error.

The sample here was PBMCs, taken at surgery. This TCR was sampled from a female donor with early-stage non-small cell lung cancer. The chain links TRBV10-3 to TRBJ1-1; TRBD1 might be the D (5 bases). CDR3 protein: CAISEPKTVARGTEAFF. For the CDR3, the DNA is TGTGCCATCAGTGAGCCAAAGACAGTGGCAAGGGGTACTGAAGCTTTCTTT.